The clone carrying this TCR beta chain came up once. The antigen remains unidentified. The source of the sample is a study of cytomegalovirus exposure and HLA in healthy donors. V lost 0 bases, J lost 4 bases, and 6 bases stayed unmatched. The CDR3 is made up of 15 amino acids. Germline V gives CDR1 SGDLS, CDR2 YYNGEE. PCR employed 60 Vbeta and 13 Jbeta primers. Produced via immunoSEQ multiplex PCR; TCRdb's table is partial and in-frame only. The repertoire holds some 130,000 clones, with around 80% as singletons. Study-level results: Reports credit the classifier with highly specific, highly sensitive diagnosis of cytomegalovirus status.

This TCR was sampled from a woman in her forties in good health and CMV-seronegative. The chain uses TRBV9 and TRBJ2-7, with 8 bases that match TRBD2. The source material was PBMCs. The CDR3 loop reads CASSVGAGAMYEQYF. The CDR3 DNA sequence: TGTGCCAGCAGCGTAGGAGCGGGAGCGATGTACGAGCAGTACTTC. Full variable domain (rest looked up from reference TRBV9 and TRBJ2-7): DSGVTQTPKHLITATGQRVTLRCSPRSGDLSVYWYQQSLDQGLQFLIQYYNGEERAKGNILERFSAQQFPDLHSELNLSSLELGDSALYFCASSVGAGAMYEQYFGPGTRLTVT.